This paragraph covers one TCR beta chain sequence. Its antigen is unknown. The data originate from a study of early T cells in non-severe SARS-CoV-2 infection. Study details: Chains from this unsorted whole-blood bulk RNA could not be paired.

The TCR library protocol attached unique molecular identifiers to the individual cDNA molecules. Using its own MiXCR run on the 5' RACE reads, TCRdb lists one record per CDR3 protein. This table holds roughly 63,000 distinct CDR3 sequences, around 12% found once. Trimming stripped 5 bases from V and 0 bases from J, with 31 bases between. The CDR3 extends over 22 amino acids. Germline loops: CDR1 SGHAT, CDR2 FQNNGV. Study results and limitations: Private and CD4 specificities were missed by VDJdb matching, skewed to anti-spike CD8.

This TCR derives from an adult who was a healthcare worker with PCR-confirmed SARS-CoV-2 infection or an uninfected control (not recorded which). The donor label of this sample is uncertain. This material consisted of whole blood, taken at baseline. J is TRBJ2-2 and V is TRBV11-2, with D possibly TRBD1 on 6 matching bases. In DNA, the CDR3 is TGTGCCAGCAGCCCGTCGGGGTGGGACACCGAACCGACCGTCGCGAACACCGGGGAGCTGTTTTTT. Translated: CASSPSGWDTEPTVANTGELFF.